These 9 T cell receptor beta chains originate from one sample sequenced in a study of shared clonotypes between healthy human individuals. The protocol was immunoSEQ multiplex PCR, while the TCRdb copy is restricted to in-frame clones and leaves out a portion. The data hold some 1 million clones, with more than 60% observed a single time. Sequences were obtained from memory CD4+ T cells sorted from blood. The subset: CD45RA-negative fraction. The receptor set was obtained from a man aged 18-30 years in good health.

The chain couples TRBV5-4 to TRBJ1-2, with TRBD1 matching over 7 bases. Germline lookup yields CDR1 SGHNT and CDR2 YYREEE (reference sequence). This CDR3 has 15 amino acids. With V trimmed by 4 bases and J by 0 bases, 6 bases remained unmatched. CDR3 protein: CASSPGQEANYGYTF. CDR3 in DNA: TGTGCCAGCAGCCCAGGACAGGAAGCTAACTATGGCTACACCTTC.

The rearrangement uses TRBV27 and TRBJ1-2; D is possibly TRBD1 (6 bases). V was shortened by 8 bases and J by 5 bases, with 12 bases between the two germline ends. Germline CDR1 is MNHEY and CDR2 is SMNVEV (reference sequence). The CDR3 has 12 amino acids. CDR3 sequence reads: CASRTEFYGYTF. The CDR3, as DNA: TGTGCCAGCCGGACAGAATTTTATGGCTACACCTTC.

The CDR3 region has the DNA TGTGCCAGTAGTATAGTCCCAGGCGGTAACACTGAAGCTTTCTTT. Translating gives CASSIVPGGNTEAFF. This chain joins TRBV19 and TRBJ1-1; D ambiguous. This CDR3 is 15 amino acids long. CDR1 is LNHDA and CDR2 is SQIVND in the germline V gene (reference sequence). V dropped 1 base and J dropped 2 bases, with 11 bases sitting between them.

This clone was seen a few times. The chain joins TRBV6-1 to TRBJ2-7; D unclear. The germline V gene encodes CDR1 MNHNS and CDR2 SASEGT. V was shortened by 6 bases and J by 1 base, with 16 bases between the two germline ends. The CDR3 consists of 15 residues. CDR3 residues: CASSKEVSSSYEQYF. CDR3 coding DNA: TGTGCCAGCAGCAAAGAGGTTAGCTCTTCCTACGAGCAGTACTTC.

CDR3 sequence (DNA): TGTGCCAGCACCTTCGGGGACTCTGGGGCCAACGTCCTGACTTTC. Its translation is CASTFGDSGANVLTF. V and J are TRBV2 and TRBJ2-6, with D possibly being TRBD2 (5 bases). Trimming pared 7 bases from V and 0 bases from J, leaving 10 bases between. This CDR3 comprises 15 residues. Germline V gene lookup returns CDR1 SNHLY and CDR2 FYNNEI.

This chain joins TRBV29-1 and TRBJ2-3; a possible D gene is TRBD2 (5 bases). The CDR3 runs 13 residues. The V gene's germline CDR1 is SQVTM and CDR2 ANQGSEA. V shed 1 base and J shed 5 bases, with 10 bases lying between them. This CDR3 reads CSVEGGLRDTQYF. Here the CDR3 DNA reads TGCAGCGTTGAAGGAGGGCTAAGAGATACGCAGTATTTT.

The V call is TRBV5-1, the J call TRBJ1-1; 10 bases agree with TRBD1. From germline, CDR1 is SGHRS and CDR2 YFSETQ. The CDR3 is made up of 13 amino acids. V was clipped by 4 bases and J by 7 bases; unmatched bases: 4. The CDR3 loop reads CASSMRTGGEAFF. The CDR3 DNA reads as TGCGCCAGCAGCATGAGGACAGGGGGTGAAGCTTTCTTT.

The J gene is TRBJ1-2, the V gene TRBV4-2; weak D call: TRBD1 (5 bases). Germline assignment: CDR1 LGHNA and CDR2 YNFKEQ. Trimming pared 0 bases from V and 11 bases from J, leaving 10 bases between. The CDR3 covers 12 residues. The CDR3 sequence is CASSQEGGRYTF. CDR3 bases: TGTGCCAGCAGCCAAGAGGGGGGAAGGTACACCTTC.

This clone was observed at least ten times. This chain connects TRBV21-1 to TRBJ1-6; the D segment call TRBD1 is taken from the table without a DNA check. TRBV21-1 is reported as a pseudogene. The CDR3 sequence is 14 residues long. The CDR3 is CATHDHRENSPLHF. DNA for the CDR3: TGTGCCACTCACGACCACAGGGAAAATTCACCCCTCCACTTT.